This T cell receptor beta chain was observed in a study of beta chain features in type 1 diabetes. Study-level information: Cells sorted and examined across all samples totaled 85 million to 130 million. Broader study findings: When Type 1 diabetes patients were examined, their TCRB CDR3s proved moderately but significantly shorter in all four CD4+ subsets.

Comments on this clone: Its antigen is unknown.

What was sequenced were expressed TCRB transcripts, since all of the isolated RNA had been reverse transcribed. Produced via immunoSEQ multiplex PCR; TCRdb's table is partial and in-frame only. The profile shows hundreds of thousands of clones, more than 12% of them singletons. One heparinised draw, averaging roughly 110 mL, was taken per donor. A sort by CD45RO/CCR7/CD25/CD127/CD95/CD27 yielded CD4+ naive, central memory, regulatory and stem cell-like memory cells. This receptor was identified in a man aged 18 to 30 with type 1 diabetes. Sample: naive CD4+ T cells from blood.

CDR3 DNA: TGTGCCAGCAGACCCATAGGGGATGAGCAGTTCTTC. Translating gives CASRPIGDEQFF. The chain carries TRBV7-9 and TRBJ2-1, with D possibly TRBD1 on 5 matching bases. Looked up from germline, CDR1 is SEHNR and CDR2 is FQNEAQ (reference sequence). Trimming removed 6 bases at V and 8 bases at J, with 11 bases between. This CDR3 has 12 residues.